Reported below is one T cell receptor beta chain. Its antigen remains unidentified. The data are from a study of blood T cells in healthy people across ages. Study findings and constraints: More naive CD4+ cells and higher diversity marked long-lived donors relative to aged donors. PBMCs went unsorted, and a conclusive naive versus antigen-experienced comparison was therefore prevented.

The germline V and J ends were trimmed by 4 bases and 5 bases, with 14 bases remaining between them. The CDR3 runs to 13 residues. CDR1 and CDR2 from the germline V gene are DFQATT and SNEGSKA (reference sequence). Next came a second PCR, run for about 6 to 11 cycles, which used a sample-barcoded 5' primer along with a J-beta primer mix. A 12-random-nucleotide template-switch adaptor tagged each cDNA molecule. The study obtained at least 3 million CDR3-containing paired-end reads from every sample. TCRdb analysed the 5' RACE reads with MiXCR anew, one entry per CDR3 protein. In the table there are roughly 500,000 distinct CDR3 sequences, approximately 25% of which are singletons.

The sequence was collected from a woman in her sixties or seventies in good health. This chain joins TRBV20-1 and TRBJ2-5; no clear D. The sample was blood. The CDR3: CSAKGPERETQYF. CDR3 bases: TGCAGTGCTAAAGGCCCAGAAAGGGAGACCCAGTACTTC.